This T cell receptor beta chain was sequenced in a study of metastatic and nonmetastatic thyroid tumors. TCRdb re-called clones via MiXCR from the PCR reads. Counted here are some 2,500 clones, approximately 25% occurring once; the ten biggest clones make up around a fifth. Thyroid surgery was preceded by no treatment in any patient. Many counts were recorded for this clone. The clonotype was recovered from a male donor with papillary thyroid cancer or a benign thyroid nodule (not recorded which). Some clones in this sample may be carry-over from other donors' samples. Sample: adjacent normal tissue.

The CDR3 sequence is CASSPPLKGVAGANVLTF. The CDR3 nucleotides read TGTGCCAGCAGCCCCCCCCTTAAGGGGGTTGCTGGGGCCAACGTCCTGACTTTC. The chain carries TRBV4-2 and TRBJ2-6, with D possibly TRBD1 on 6 matching bases. Trimming removed 4 bases at V and 2 bases at J, with 18 bases between. Germline V lookup: CDR1 LGHNA, CDR2 YNFKEQ. CDR3 length equals 18 residues.